Listed here is a single TCR beta chain. The data belong to a study of cytomegalovirus exposure and HLA in healthy donors. Clones were sequenced by immunoSEQ multiplex PCR, and TCRdb holds only the in-frame ones, with some missing. The data contain over 120,000 clones, over 90% of them singletons. This sequence originates from a young man in good health and CMV-seropositive. The specimen sequenced was PBMCs.

CDR3 loop: CASSARFGGTGQETQYF. The CDR3, as DNA: TGTGCCAGCAGTGCCCGCTTCGGGGGGACAGGACAAGAGACCCAGTACTTC. The V call is TRBV6-1, the J call TRBJ2-5; TRBD1 is a possible D gene (8 bases). The germline V gene has CDR1 MNHNS and CDR2 SASEGT. CDR3 length equals 17 residues. V lost 4 bases to trimming and J lost 2 bases, with 20 bases between them.